Listed below are T cell receptor beta chains from one sample, sequenced in a study of shared clonotypes between healthy human individuals. The table came from immunoSEQ multiplex PCR; TCRdb's copy has only in-frame clones and leaves some out. The sample has about 450,000 clones, about 80% seen once. Sequenced: PBMCs. The receptors here all came from a woman between 40 and 50 years old in good health. Some clones in this sample may be carry-over from other donors' samples. CDR3s include the opening cysteine and the closing phenylalanine or tryptophan. Fields, in order: V gene, CDR3 length, D gene, clone size, J gene, CDR3 protein, CDR3 DNA. The D gene is left open where the match is weak. Not every row has a clone size; where given, it reads once, few, many or a size class.

>TRBV19|15|NA|NA|TRBJ1-5
CASSTRDGETQPQHF
TGTGCCAGTAGTACACGCGACGGCGAGACTCAGCCCCAGCATTTT
>TRBV7-6|14|NA|NA|TRBJ1-4
CASSWAGPNEKLFF
TGTGCCAGCAGCTGGGCGGGGCCCAATGAAAAACTGTTTTTT
>TRBV30|15|NA|once|TRBJ1-4
CAWSPPGTSYEKLFF
TGTGCCTGGAGTCCCCCAGGGACGTCGTACGAAAAACTGTTTTTT
>TRBV28|15|NA|NA|TRBJ1-3
CASSQTTESGNTIYF
TGTGCCAGCAGTCAAACGACAGAGTCTGGAAACACCATATATTTT
>TRBV6-6|13|NA|many|TRBJ1-2
CASSPEGFGGYTF
TGTGCCAGCAGTCCCGAGGGGTTTGGCGGCTACACCTTC
>TRBV18|13|NA|few|TRBJ2-5
CASSTTYQETQYF
TGTGCCAGCTCAACGACCTACCAAGAGACCCAGTACTTC
>TRBV6-5|15|NA|NA|TRBJ1-1
CASSYSGRVNTEAFF
TGTGCCAGCAGTTACTCGGGCAGAGTGAACACTGAAGCTTTCTTT
>TRBV15|19|TRBD2|few|TRBJ2-1
CATSRTSPGSEGGDNEQFF
TGTGCCACCAGCAGAACCTCCCCTGGGTCTGAGGGAGGGGACAATGAGCAGTTCTTC
>TRBV14|16|NA|NA|TRBJ1-1
CASSQDIGGVNTEAFF
TGTGCCAGCAGCCAAGATATCGGAGGGGTTAACACTGAAGCTTTCTTT
>TRBV15|14|NA|once|TRBJ2-1
CATSRDLTGTTQFF
TGTGCCACCAGCAGAGATCTAACGGGCACCACCCAGTTCTTC
>TRBV18|16|TRBD1|NA|TRBJ1-4
CASSPRQGSNNEKLFF
TGTGCCAGCTCACCACGACAGGGGTCAAATAATGAAAAACTGTTTTTT
>TRBV6-1|13|NA|NA|TRBJ2-7
CASSPPGFVEQYF
TGTGCCAGCAGTCCCCCGGGGTTCGTCGAGCAGTACTTC
>TRBV15|14|NA|NA|TRBJ1-2
CATREGGTLMSYTF
TGTGCCACCAGAGAGGGGGGGACTTTGATGAGCTACACCTTC
>TRBV4-1|15|NA|NA|TRBJ2-7
CASSQDSGDSYEQYF
TGCGCCAGCAGCCAAGACTCCGGGGACTCCTACGAGCAGTACTTC
>TRBV2|13|TRBD1|NA|TRBJ1-1
CAARDSRYTEAFF
TGTGCCGCCCGGGACAGCCGTTACACTGAAGCTTTCTTT
>TRBV19|12|TRBD1|once|TRBJ1-5
CASSSTGEAQHF
TGTGCCAGTAGTTCTACAGGGGAAGCCCAGCATTTT
>TRBV6-6|13|NA|NA|TRBJ2-3
CASSYPPGDTQYF
TGTGCCAGCAGTTACCCCCCGGGAGATACGCAGTATTTT
>TRBV11-2|11|NA|NA|TRBJ1-2
CASGDGQFLAF
TGTGCCAGCGGGGACGGACAGTTTCTCGCCTTC
>TRBV2|14|TRBD2|many|TRBJ2-3
CASEAGGLTDTQYF
TGTGCCAGCGAAGCGGGAGGACTCACAGATACGCAGTATTTT
>TRBV5-4|14|NA|NA|TRBJ1-5
CASSWAESNQPQHF
TGTGCCAGCAGCTGGGCCGAGAGCAATCAGCCCCAGCATTTT
>TRBV29-1|16|NA|NA|TRBJ2-5
CSVEKLQGVGQETQYF
TGCAGCGTTGAGAAGTTACAGGGTGTTGGGCAAGAGACCCAGTACTTC
>TRBV6-1|13|NA|NA|TRBJ1-5
CASSVDGDQPQHF
TGTGCCAGCAGTGTAGACGGAGATCAGCCCCAGCATTTT
>TRBV28|13|TRBD2|once|TRBJ2-5
CAIKRGPEETQYF
TGTGCCATTAAGCGGGGACCTGAAGAGACCCAGTACTTC
>TRBV5-1|12|NA|NA|TRBJ2-5
CASSVTQETQYF
TGCGCCAGCAGCGTCACTCAAGAGACCCAGTACTTC
>TRBV28|16|NA|NA|TRBJ1-4
CASRSFLVRTNEKLFF
TGTGCCAGCAGGTCTTTTTTAGTAAGGACTAATGAAAAACTGTTTTTT
>TRBV4-1|13|TRBD2|NA|TRBJ2-7
CASSQAGLALQYF
TGCGCCAGCAGCCAAGCGGGACTAGCGTTGCAGTACTTC
>TRBV15|15|NA|NA|TRBJ2-1
CATSRDLQGVNEQFF
TGTGCCACCAGCAGAGATTTACAGGGTGTCAATGAGCAGTTCTTC
>TRBV6-4|16|TRBD1|NA|TRBJ2-5
CASSDRDRKRGETQYF
TGTGCCAGCAGTGACCGGGACAGGAAAAGGGGGGAGACCCAGTACTTC
>TRBV19|14|TRBD1|NA|TRBJ1-4
CASTPGQGGEKLFF
TGTGCCAGTACCCCGGGACAGGGAGGTGAAAAACTGTTTTTT
>TRBV7-8|17|NA|NA|TRBJ2-7
CASSLVRRRDYAVEQYF
TGTGCCAGCAGCTTAGTCCGACGCAGGGATTACGCTGTAGAGCAGTACTTC
>TRBV11-2|14|NA|NA|TRBJ2-2
CASSSGGDTGELFF
TGTGCCAGCAGCTCCGGGGGCGACACCGGGGAGCTGTTTTTT
>TRBV11-2|13|NA|NA|TRBJ1-6
CASSGDSPLPLHF
TGTGCCAGCAGCGGAGACAGCCCCTTGCCCCTCCACTTT
>TRBV5-5|14|NA|NA|TRBJ2-2
CASSFRPGPGELFF
TGTGCCAGCAGCTTCCGGCCGGGGCCCGGGGAGCTGTTTTTT
>TRBV11-1|16|NA|NA|TRBJ2-3
CASSPRGVAVTDTQYF
TGTGCCAGCAGCCCTCGAGGAGTAGCGGTCACAGATACGCAGTATTTT
>TRBV15|17|NA|NA|TRBJ2-5
CATSRDAQRTYQETQYF
TGTGCCACCAGCAGAGATGCCCAGCGAACCTACCAAGAGACCCAGTACTTC
>TRBV7-2|15|NA|NA|TRBJ1-1
CASSLGVGLSTEAFF
TGTGCCAGCAGCTTAGGCGTGGGGCTGAGCACTGAAGCTTTCTTT
>TRBV10-3|16|TRBD1|NA|TRBJ1-1
CAISESQTGANTEAFF
TGTGCCATCAGTGAGTCCCAGACAGGGGCTAACACTGAAGCTTTCTTT
>TRBV5-4|15|TRBD1|NA|TRBJ2-7
CASSLGSGTVYEQYF
TGTGCCAGCAGCTTGGGGTCCGGGACAGTCTACGAGCAGTACTTC
>TRBV5-1|16|TRBD2|NA|TRBJ2-1
CASSRPTSGSYNEQFF
TGCGCCAGCAGCAGGCCGACTAGCGGATCCTACAATGAGCAGTTCTTC
>TRBV9|14|NA|NA|TRBJ1-6
CASSADGGNSPLHF
TGTGCCAGCAGCGCCGACGGAGGGAATTCACCCCTCCACTTT
>TRBV20-1|11|NA|NA|TRBJ2-1
CSAGQPHEQFF
TGCAGTGCAGGCCAGCCGCATGAGCAGTTCTTC
>TRBV4-1|15|NA|few|TRBJ2-1
CASSQELGDLRWRFF
TGCGCCAGCAGCCAAGAATTAGGGGACTTACGTTGGAGATTCTTC
>TRBV4-1|15|TRBD2|NA|TRBJ2-7
CASSQATSGRTEQYF
TGCGCCAGCAGCCAAGCGACTAGCGGGAGGACCGAGCAGTACTTC
>TRBV28|14|NA|NA|TRBJ2-7
CASSPPADPYEQYF
TGTGCCAGCAGTCCCCCCGCGGATCCCTACGAGCAGTACTTC
>TRBV19|15|TRBD2|few|TRBJ2-1
CASSLPGLALNEQFF
TGTGCCAGTAGCCTCCCGGGACTAGCGCTCAATGAGCAGTTCTTC
>TRBV18|15|NA|once|TRBJ2-7
CASRQVQGEAYEQYF
TGTGCCAGCAGACAGGTTCAGGGGGAGGCCTACGAGCAGTACTTC
>TRBV5-1|14|NA|NA|TRBJ2-3
CASSLGSSADTQYF
TGCGCCAGCAGCCTAGGGAGTTCAGCAGATACGCAGTATTTT
>TRBV28|15|NA|NA|TRBJ2-7
CASSFQGSNFDEQYF
TGTGCCAGCAGTTTTCAGGGTTCGAACTTCGACGAGCAGTACTTC
>TRBV6-6|16|NA|NA|TRBJ1-4
CASSYGVPRENEKLFF
TGTGCCAGCAGTTACGGGGTTCCAAGGGAAAATGAAAAGCTGTTTTTT
>TRBV9|12|NA|NA|TRBJ2-5
CASSSTGETQYF
TGTGCCAGCAGCTCCACTGGGGAGACCCAGTACTTC
>TRBV25-1|17|TRBD2|NA|TRBJ2-3
CASSPTSGRLAADTQYF
TGTGCCAGCAGCCCGACTAGCGGGAGACTGGCCGCAGATACGCAGTATTTT
>TRBV27|15|NA|NA|TRBJ2-7
CASSLFGGLSYEQYF
TGTGCCAGCAGTTTATTTGGGGGGCTCTCCTACGAGCAGTACTTC
>TRBV4-2|14|TRBD2|once|TRBJ2-1
CASSPRTRDNEQFF
TGTGCCAGCAGCCCTCGGACTAGAGACAATGAGCAGTTCTTC
>TRBV6-5|16|NA|NA|TRBJ2-2
CASSYSYRSNTGELFF
TGTGCCAGCAGTTACTCGTACCGATCGAACACCGGGGAGCTGTTTTTT
>TRBV7-9|17|TRBD2|NA|TRBJ2-2
CASSLAGTSGGTGELFF
TGTGCCAGCAGCTTAGCGGGGACTAGCGGGGGCACCGGGGAGCTGTTTTTT
>TRBV4-1|17|TRBD1|NA|TRBJ2-2
CASSQDGDRGLGGELFF
TGCGCCAGCAGCCAAGACGGGGACAGGGGGCTAGGCGGGGAGCTGTTTTTT